This is a list of T cell receptor beta chains from one sample in a study of blood T cell repertoires in COVID-19. Repertoires were generated with immunoSEQ multiplex PCR, while TCRdb's copy carries only in-frame clones and drops some. This table has roughly 300,000 clones, roughly 82% appearing once. Sequencing was performed on peripheral blood. The receptors come from a woman between 50 and 59 years old with acute or convalescent COVID-19. The CDR3 runs from the conserved cysteine through the conserved F or W. The D gene is left open where the match is weak. Clone size is not always given. Where it is, it says once, few, many or a class for expanded clones.

J: TRBJ2-1
V: TRBV19
size: NA
D: TRBD2
DNA: TGTGCCAGTAGTATAGAGCCGGGACTATGGGACAATGAGCAGTTCTTC
CDR3: CASSIEPGLWDNEQFF

J: TRBJ1-2
V: TRBV24-1
size: few
D: TRBD1
DNA: TGTGCCACCAGTGATGAACAGGGGGCTTTCTATGGCTACACCTTC
CDR3: CATSDEQGAFYGYTF

J: TRBJ1-1
V: TRBV6-6
size: NA
D: NA
DNA: TGTGCCGGCGGGACGGGGACTGAAGCTTTCTTT
CDR3: CAGGTGTEAFF

J: TRBJ2-1
V: TRBV24-1
size: NA
D: NA
DNA: TGTGCCACCAGTGGTTCTAGCGCGCTATCCTACAATGAGCAGTTCTTC
CDR3: CATSGSSALSYNEQFF

J: TRBJ1-4
V: TRBV6-2/TRBV6-3
size: NA
D: TRBD1
DNA: TGTGCCAGCAGTCCCTGGACAGGGACGGGAGAAAAACTGTTTTTT
CDR3: CASSPWTGTGEKLFF

J: TRBJ1-5
V: TRBV18
size: NA
D: NA
DNA: TGTGCCAGCTCACCACGGGGGGGATTCAATCAGCCCCAGCATTTT
CDR3: CASSPRGGFNQPQHF

J: TRBJ1-2
V: TRBV6-5
size: NA
D: NA
DNA: TGTGCCAGCACCGACTTACAGGAGAACTATGGCTACACCTTC
CDR3: CASTDLQENYGYTF

J: TRBJ2-7
V: TRBV4-1
size: NA
D: NA
DNA: TGCGCCAGCAGCCAAGTAGTAGGAGACGAGCAGTACTTC
CDR3: CASSQVVGDEQYF

J: TRBJ2-7
V: TRBV27
size: NA
D: TRBD1
DNA: TGTGCCAGCAGTTTCAATGGGGGACAGAGCAACTTC
CDR3: CASSFNGGQSNF

J: TRBJ1-2
V: TRBV5-6
size: NA
D: NA
DNA: TGTGCCAGCAGCTTGGCCGCGGGGGGAACTAACTATGGCTACACCTTC
CDR3: CASSLAAGGTNYGYTF

J: TRBJ2-4
V: TRBV2
size: NA
D: NA
DNA: TGTGCCAGCAGACCGGGGTCTACCAAAAACATTCAGTACTTC
CDR3: CASRPGSTKNIQYF

J: TRBJ1-1
V: TRBV18
size: NA
D: NA
DNA: TGTGCCAGCTCACCACGGTACGAAGCCGAAGCTTTCTTT
CDR3: CASSPRYEAEAFF

J: TRBJ1-5
V: TRBV28
size: NA
D: NA
DNA: TGTGCCAGCAGTCCGGGGTCCGGGGGTCAGCCCCAGCATTTT
CDR3: CASSPGSGGQPQHF

J: TRBJ2-7
V: TRBV18
size: NA
D: NA
DNA: TGTGCCAGCTCACCGGACAGCTCCTACGAGCAGTACTTC
CDR3: CASSPDSSYEQYF

J: TRBJ2-1
V: TRBV10-3
size: NA
D: TRBD2
DNA: TGTGCCATCAGTGTCGGGACTAGCGGGAGCTATGAGCAGTTCTTC
CDR3: CAISVGTSGSYEQFF

J: TRBJ2-3
V: TRBV18
size: NA
D: NA
DNA: TGTGCCAGCTCACCCCCTAGCACAGATACGCAGTATTTT
CDR3: CASSPPSTDTQYF

J: TRBJ1-3
V: TRBV2
size: few
D: NA
DNA: TGTGCCAGCAGTACAGGGAGTGGCGGAAACACCATATATTTT
CDR3: CASSTGSGGNTIYF

J: TRBJ1-3
V: TRBV5-5
size: NA
D: TRBD1
DNA: TGTGCCAGCAGCACAGGGACAGTTGGAAACACCATATATTTT
CDR3: CASSTGTVGNTIYF

J: TRBJ1-1
V: TRBV6-5
size: NA
D: TRBD1
DNA: TGTGCCAGCACCCTGACAGGGGAGAGCACTGAAGCTTTCTTT
CDR3: CASTLTGESTEAFF

J: TRBJ2-1
V: TRBV5-1
size: NA
D: NA
DNA: TGCGCCAGCAGCTTGGGGTTTAGGGGCTCCTACAATGAGCAGTTCTTC
CDR3: CASSLGFRGSYNEQFF

J: TRBJ2-7
V: TRBV19
size: NA
D: TRBD1
DNA: TGTGCCAGTAGGGGGGGCGGGACAGGGTCCCACGAGCAGTACTTC
CDR3: CASRGGGTGSHEQYF

J: TRBJ2-2
V: TRBV7-3
size: NA
D: NA
DNA: TGTGCCAGCAGCTTCGGCGGGACCAACACCGGGGAGCTGTTTTTT
CDR3: CASSFGGTNTGELFF

J: TRBJ2-1
V: TRBV5-1
size: NA
D: TRBD2
DNA: TGCGCCAGCAGCTTGGAGGGACTAGCCTATGAGCAGTTCTTC
CDR3: CASSLEGLAYEQFF

J: TRBJ2-1
V: TRBV4-1
size: few
D: NA
DNA: TGCGCCAGCAGCCTTGGGAGCCTACTTCGCAACAATGAGCAGTTCTTC
CDR3: CASSLGSLLRNNEQFF

J: TRBJ2-3
V: TRBV6-8
size: NA
D: TRBD2
DNA: TGTGCCAGCAGGCGAGTGTTAGTCAGGGAGGAGCGGGACACAGATACGCAGTATTTT
CDR3: CASRRVLVREERDTDTQYF

J: TRBJ2-5
V: TRBV29-1
size: NA
D: NA
DNA: TGCAGCGTTGAAGCCAGGGCTCAAGAGACCCAGTACTTC
CDR3: CSVEARAQETQYF

J: TRBJ1-6
V: TRBV5-1
size: NA
D: NA
DNA: TGCGCCAGCAGCTTGGACAGGGAATATTCACCCCTCCACTTT
CDR3: CASSLDREYSPLHF

J: TRBJ1-4
V: TRBV9
size: NA
D: NA
DNA: TGTGCCAGCAGCCCCACGGGGTATAATGAAAAACTGTTTTTT
CDR3: CASSPTGYNEKLFF

J: TRBJ1-1
V: TRBV27
size: NA
D: TRBD1
DNA: TGTGCCAGCAGACCCGGGACAGGGAGGAACACTGAAGCTTTCTTT
CDR3: CASRPGTGRNTEAFF

J: TRBJ2-7
V: TRBV27
size: NA
D: NA
DNA: TGTGCCAGCAGTTCCGCCTACTACTACGAGCAGTACTTC
CDR3: CASSSAYYYEQYF

J: TRBJ2-1
V: TRBV5-1
size: NA
D: TRBD1
DNA: TGCGCCAGCAGCTTCGGGACAGGGGGCAATGAGCAGTTCTTC
CDR3: CASSFGTGGNEQFF

J: TRBJ1-4
V: TRBV9
size: once
D: TRBD1
DNA: TGTGCCAGCGGCCCGGGACAGGATAATGAAAAACTGTTTTTT
CDR3: CASGPGQDNEKLFF

J: TRBJ2-6
V: TRBV5-1
size: NA
D: NA
DNA: TGCGCCAGCAGCTTGGGCGGGGAGTCTGGGGCCAACGTCCTGACTTTC
CDR3: CASSLGGESGANVLTF

J: TRBJ2-2
V: TRBV16
size: few
D: TRBD2
DNA: TGTGCCAGCAGTCATAGCGGGAGGACCGGGGAGCTGTTTTTT
CDR3: CASSHSGRTGELFF

J: TRBJ2-6
V: TRBV9
size: NA
D: TRBD2
DNA: TGTGCCAGCAGCGTAGCCGGACTAGCGGGAGGAAGCCCTGGGGCCAACGTCCTGACTTTC
CDR3: CASSVAGLAGGSPGANVLTF

J: TRBJ1-1
V: TRBV5-5
size: NA
D: NA
DNA: TGTGCCAGCAGCTTCTCCAACGCGGAGGGCAGGAACACTGAAGCTTTCTTT
CDR3: CASSFSNAEGRNTEAFF

J: TRBJ2-1
V: TRBV9
size: NA
D: NA
DNA: TGTGCCAGCAGCCGCTCCACGGTGGATGAGCAGTTCTTC
CDR3: CASSRSTVDEQFF

J: TRBJ1-6
V: TRBV5-6
size: NA
D: TRBD1
DNA: TGTGCCAGCAGCTTGCGACAGGGGCCTTCACCCCTCCACTTT
CDR3: CASSLRQGPSPLHF

J: TRBJ1-1
V: TRBV14
size: NA
D: TRBD1
DNA: TGTGCCAGCAGCTTAAGGACAGGGGTCTTGAACACTGAAGCTTTCTTT
CDR3: CASSLRTGVLNTEAFF

J: TRBJ2-1
V: TRBV7-2
size: NA
D: TRBD2
DNA: TGTGCCAGCAGCGAGGGACTAGCGGATCAGCAGTTCTTC
CDR3: CASSEGLADQQFF

J: TRBJ2-2
V: TRBV10-3
size: NA
D: NA
DNA: TGTGCCATCTCCCAGACTAGTAGCACCGGGGAGCTGTTTTTT
CDR3: CAISQTSSTGELFF

J: TRBJ2-1
V: TRBV9
size: NA
D: TRBD2
DNA: TGTGCCAGCAGCGGAACAGACGGGACTAGCGGGAGAATCGACAATGAGCAGTTCTTC
CDR3: CASSGTDGTSGRIDNEQFF

J: TRBJ1-5
V: TRBV2
size: NA
D: TRBD1
DNA: TGTGCCAGCAGTAGCCGGACAGGTGATCAGCCCCAGCATTTT
CDR3: CASSSRTGDQPQHF

J: TRBJ1-1
V: TRBV18
size: NA
D: TRBD1
DNA: TGTGCCAGCTCCCAGACAGGGGGGGACACTGAAGCTTTCTTT
CDR3: CASSQTGGDTEAFF

J: TRBJ2-3
V: TRBV2
size: NA
D: NA
DNA: TGTGCCAGCAGTGATCTGGACAACACAGATACGCAGTATTTT
CDR3: CASSDLDNTDTQYF

J: TRBJ2-7
V: TRBV28
size: NA
D: NA
DNA: TGTGCCAGCAGTCCCCCGCTGTGGCCTTACTCCTACGAGCAGTACTTC
CDR3: CASSPPLWPYSYEQYF

J: TRBJ1-5
V: TRBV28
size: NA
D: NA
DNA: TGTGCCAGCAGGGGGGCGCAGAGCAATCAGCCCCAGCATTTT
CDR3: CASRGAQSNQPQHF

J: TRBJ1-1
V: TRBV4-3
size: NA
D: NA
DNA: TGCGCCAGCAGCCTAACAGCAGCAGGGACTGAAGCTTTCTTT
CDR3: CASSLTAAGTEAFF

J: TRBJ1-5
V: TRBV5-8
size: NA
D: TRBD1
DNA: TGTGCCAGTACGCCGGGACAGACACTTAATCAGCCCCAGCATTTT
CDR3: CASTPGQTLNQPQHF

J: TRBJ2-7
V: TRBV18
size: NA
D: NA
DNA: TGTGCCAGCTCACCTGGGGCCTCAGGGGCCTACGAGCAGTACTTC
CDR3: CASSPGASGAYEQYF

J: TRBJ2-2
V: TRBV6-5
size: NA
D: NA
DNA: TGTGCCAGCAGTTACGGCTCTACCGGGGGGGAGCTGTTTTTT
CDR3: CASSYGSTGGELFF

J: TRBJ2-1
V: TRBV6-5
size: NA
D: NA
DNA: TGTGCCAGCAGTTACACCCACAGCAACGATGAGCAGTTCTTC
CDR3: CASSYTHSNDEQFF

J: TRBJ2-7
V: TRBV4-1
size: NA
D: TRBD2
DNA: TGCGCCAGCAGCCAAGGCGTAGCGGGAGGCTACGAGCAGTACTTC
CDR3: CASSQGVAGGYEQYF

J: TRBJ2-7
V: TRBV6-6
size: NA
D: NA
DNA: TGTGCCAGCAGTACGACAGACTACGAGCAGTACTTC
CDR3: CASSTTDYEQYF

J: TRBJ1-2
V: TRBV5-1
size: NA
D: TRBD1
DNA: TGCGCCAGCAGCTCCACGACAGGGGGGGATGGCTACACCTTC
CDR3: CASSSTTGGDGYTF

J: TRBJ2-5
V: TRBV6-1
size: NA
D: NA
DNA: TGTGCCAGCAGTGATCAACCAGGAGGGAGGTCGGGGACCCAGTACTTC
CDR3: CASSDQPGGRSGTQYF